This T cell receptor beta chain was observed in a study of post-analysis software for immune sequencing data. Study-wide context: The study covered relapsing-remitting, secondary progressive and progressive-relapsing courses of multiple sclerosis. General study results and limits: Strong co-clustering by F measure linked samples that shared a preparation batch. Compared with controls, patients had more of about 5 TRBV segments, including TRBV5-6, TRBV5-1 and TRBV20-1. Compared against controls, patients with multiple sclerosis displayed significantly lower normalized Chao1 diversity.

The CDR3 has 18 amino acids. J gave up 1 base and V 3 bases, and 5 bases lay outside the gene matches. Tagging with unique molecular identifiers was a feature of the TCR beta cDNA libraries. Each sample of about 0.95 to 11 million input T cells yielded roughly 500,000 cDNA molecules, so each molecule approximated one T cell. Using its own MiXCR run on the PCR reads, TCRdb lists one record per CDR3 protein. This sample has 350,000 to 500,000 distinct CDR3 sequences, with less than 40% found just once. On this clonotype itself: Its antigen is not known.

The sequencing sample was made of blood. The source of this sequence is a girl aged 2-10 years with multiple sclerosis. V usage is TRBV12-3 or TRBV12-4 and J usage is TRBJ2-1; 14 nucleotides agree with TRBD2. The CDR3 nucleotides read TGTGCCAGCAGTTTTCGACTAGCGGGAGGGGGGTCCTACAATGAGCAGTTCTTC. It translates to CASSFRLAGGGSYNEQFF.